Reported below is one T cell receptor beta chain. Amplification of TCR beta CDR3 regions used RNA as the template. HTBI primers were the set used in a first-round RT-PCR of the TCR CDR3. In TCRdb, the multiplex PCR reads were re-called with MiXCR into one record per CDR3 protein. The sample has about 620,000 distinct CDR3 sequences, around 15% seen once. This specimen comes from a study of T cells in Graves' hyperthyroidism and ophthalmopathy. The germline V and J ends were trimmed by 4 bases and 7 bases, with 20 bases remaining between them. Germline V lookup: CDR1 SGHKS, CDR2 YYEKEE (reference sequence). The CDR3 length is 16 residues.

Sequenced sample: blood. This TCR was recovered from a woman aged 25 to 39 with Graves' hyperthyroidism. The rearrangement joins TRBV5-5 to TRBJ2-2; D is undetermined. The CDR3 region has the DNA TGTGCCAGCAGCCTTGGCCCGATGACAAAATACGGGGAGCTGTTTTTT. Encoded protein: CASSLGPMTKYGELFF.